This record concerns one TCR beta chain sequence. Antigen: not known. Each donor was a Caucasian adult residing in Nashville, Tennessee. These data are taken from a study of shared clonotypes between healthy human individuals. Study-wide points: Researchers found naive subsets generally carried larger estimated richness than memory subsets.

Method: immunoSEQ multiplex PCR; TCRdb's copy keeps in-frame clones and lacks some. The profile shows hundreds of thousands of clones, roughly 70% of them singletons. V was pared by 9 bases and J by 5 bases, with 10 bases of the junction left unmatched. Germline V gene data show CDR1 as MDHEN and CDR2 as SYDVKM. The length of the CDR3 is 15 residues. Sequencing input: memory CD4+ T cells sorted from blood. As for subset: CD45RA-negative fraction. The TCR sequence derives from a young woman in good health. This chain uses TRBV28 with TRBJ2-2; 9 bases match TRBD2. CDR3 sequence (DNA): TGTGCCAGTGACCAAGGACTAGCGCAGACCGGGGAGCTGTTTTTT. Its protein is CASDQGLAQTGELFF.